This T cell receptor beta chain was sequenced in a study of vaccination effects on CD4 cells after COVID-19. Turning to the study itself: Culturing of a few million PBMC per well took place with roughly 10 IU/ml IL-2 and 9.5 to 10 ug/ml peptides.

Notes on this clone: Its antigen remains unidentified.

Regarding the study as a whole: After vaccination, at late timepoints, clones induced by infection and by vaccine contracted markedly.

The table came from immunoSEQ multiplex PCR; TCRdb's copy has only in-frame clones and leaves some out. The sample has 57,000 or so clones; 78% are singletons. This CDR3 region has 14 residues. Germline loops: CDR1 SEHNR, CDR2 FQNEAQ (reference sequence). V lost 11 bases, J lost 4 bases, and 19 bases lay in between. After roughly ten days in culture, the CD4+ T cells were isolated. BNT162b2 vaccine or mRNA-1273 vaccine was given to participants in two doses. The healthy vaccine recipients, who had no prior SARS-CoV-2 infection, showed negative nucleocapsid antibodies. Fresh IL-2-containing medium replaced half the medium on days 3 and 7.

The sample here was CD4+ T cells from PBMCs cultured without peptide, taken after COVID-19 vaccination. This TCR derives from a human donor who received a COVID-19 vaccine. The chain uses TRBV7-9 and TRBJ2-3; D is possibly TRBD1 or TRBD2 (5 bases each). The CDR3 DNA sequence: TGTGCCTCCCAAGGGTACGGGGACGCAGATACGCAGTATTTT. Its protein is CASQGYGDADTQYF.